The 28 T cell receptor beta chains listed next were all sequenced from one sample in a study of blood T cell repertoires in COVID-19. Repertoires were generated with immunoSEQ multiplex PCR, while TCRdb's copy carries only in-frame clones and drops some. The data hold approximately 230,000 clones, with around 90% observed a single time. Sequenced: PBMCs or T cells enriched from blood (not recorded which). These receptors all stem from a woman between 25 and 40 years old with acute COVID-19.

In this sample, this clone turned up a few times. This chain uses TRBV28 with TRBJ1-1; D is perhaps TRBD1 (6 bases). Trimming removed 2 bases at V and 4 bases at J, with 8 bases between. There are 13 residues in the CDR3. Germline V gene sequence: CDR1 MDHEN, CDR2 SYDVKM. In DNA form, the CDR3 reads TGTGCCAGCAGTTTACTGGGGGCCACTGAAGCTTTCTTT. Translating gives CASSLLGATEAFF.

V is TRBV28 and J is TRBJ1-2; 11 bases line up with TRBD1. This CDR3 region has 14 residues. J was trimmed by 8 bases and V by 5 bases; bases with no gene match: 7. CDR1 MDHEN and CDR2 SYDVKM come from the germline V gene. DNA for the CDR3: TGTGCCAGCAGTCCTGCGGACAGGGGGCACGGCTACACCTTC. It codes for CASSPADRGHGYTF.

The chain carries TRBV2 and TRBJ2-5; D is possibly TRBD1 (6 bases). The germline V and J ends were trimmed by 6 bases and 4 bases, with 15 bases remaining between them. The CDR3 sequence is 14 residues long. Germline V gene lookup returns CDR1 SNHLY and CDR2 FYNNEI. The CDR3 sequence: CASRLTGPVETQYF. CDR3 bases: TGTGCCAGCAGACTGACAGGTCCCGTAGAGACCCAGTACTTC.

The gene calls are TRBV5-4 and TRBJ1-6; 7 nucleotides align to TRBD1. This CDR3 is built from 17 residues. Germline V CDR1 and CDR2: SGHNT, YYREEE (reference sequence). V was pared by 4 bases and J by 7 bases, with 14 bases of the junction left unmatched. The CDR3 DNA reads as TGTGCCAGCAGCCGAACAGGGGAAGGTCCCCCAAATTCACCCCTCCACTTT. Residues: CASSRTGEGPPNSPLHF. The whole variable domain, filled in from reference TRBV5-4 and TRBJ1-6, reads ETGVTQSPTHLIKTRGQQVTLRCSSQSGHNTVSWYQQALGQGPQFIFQYYREEENGRGNFPPRFSGLQFPNYSSELNVNALELDDSALYLCASSRTGEGPPNSPLHFGNGTRLTVT.

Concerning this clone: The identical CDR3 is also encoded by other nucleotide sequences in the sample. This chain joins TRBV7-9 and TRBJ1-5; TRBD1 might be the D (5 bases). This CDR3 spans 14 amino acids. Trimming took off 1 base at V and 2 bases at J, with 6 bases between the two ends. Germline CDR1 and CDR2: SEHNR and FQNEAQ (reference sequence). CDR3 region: CASSLGGGNQPQHF. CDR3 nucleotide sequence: TGTGCCAGCAGCTTAGGGGGCGGCAATCAGCCCCAGCATTTT.

The CDR3 spells CATSSKGTGLPYNEQFF. As DNA, the CDR3 is TGTGCCACCAGCAGCAAAGGGACAGGGTTACCCTACAATGAGCAGTTCTTC. The rearrangement joins TRBV15 to TRBJ2-1; 9 bases fit TRBD1. The CDR3 spans 17 residues. Germline assignment: CDR1 LNHNV and CDR2 YYDKDF (reference sequence). V was pared by 3 bases and J by 2 bases, with 8 bases of the junction left unmatched.

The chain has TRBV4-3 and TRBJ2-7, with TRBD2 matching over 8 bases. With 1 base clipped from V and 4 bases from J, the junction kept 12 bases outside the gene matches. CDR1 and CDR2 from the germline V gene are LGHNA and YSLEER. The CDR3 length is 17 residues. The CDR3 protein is CASSQAPNGASGYEQYF. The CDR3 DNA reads TGCGCCAGCAGCCAAGCACCTAACGGGGCTAGCGGGTACGAGCAGTACTTC.

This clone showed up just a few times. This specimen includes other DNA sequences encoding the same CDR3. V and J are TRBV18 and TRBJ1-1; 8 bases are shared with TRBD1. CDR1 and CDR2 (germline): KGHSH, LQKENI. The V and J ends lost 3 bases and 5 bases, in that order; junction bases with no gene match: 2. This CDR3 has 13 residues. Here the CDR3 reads CASSPGQGTEAFF. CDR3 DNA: TGTGCCAGCTCACCCGGACAGGGTACTGAAGCTTTCTTT.

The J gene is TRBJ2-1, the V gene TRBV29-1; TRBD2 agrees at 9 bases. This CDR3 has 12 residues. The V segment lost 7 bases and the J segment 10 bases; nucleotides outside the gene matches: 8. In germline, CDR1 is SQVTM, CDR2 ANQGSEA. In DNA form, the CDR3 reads TGCAGCGCCCCAACGACTAGCGGAGAGCAGTTCTTC. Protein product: CSAPTTSGEQFF.

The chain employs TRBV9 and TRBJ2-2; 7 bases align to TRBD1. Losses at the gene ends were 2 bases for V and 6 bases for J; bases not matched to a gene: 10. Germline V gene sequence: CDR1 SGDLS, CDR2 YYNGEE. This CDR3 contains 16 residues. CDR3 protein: CASSVGTVRASGELFF. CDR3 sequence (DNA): TGTGCCAGCAGCGTGGGGACAGTAAGGGCTTCCGGGGAGCTGTTTTTT.

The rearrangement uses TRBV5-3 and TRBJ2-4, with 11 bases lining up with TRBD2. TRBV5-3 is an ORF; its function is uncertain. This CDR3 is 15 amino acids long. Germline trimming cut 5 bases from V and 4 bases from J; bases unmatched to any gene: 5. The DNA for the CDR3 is TGTGCCAGAAGACCGGGACTAGCGGAGAAAAACATTCAGTACTTC. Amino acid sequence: CARRPGLAEKNIQYF.

CDR3 residues: CASSWTSNEQYF. The CDR3 nucleotides are TGTGCCAGCAGTTGGACTAGCAACGAGCAGTACTTC. V gene TRBV12-3 or TRBV12-4 combines with J gene TRBJ2-7; 8 nucleotides agree with TRBD2. J was trimmed by 5 bases and V by 4 bases; bases with no gene match: 1. The CDR3 is 12 residues long.

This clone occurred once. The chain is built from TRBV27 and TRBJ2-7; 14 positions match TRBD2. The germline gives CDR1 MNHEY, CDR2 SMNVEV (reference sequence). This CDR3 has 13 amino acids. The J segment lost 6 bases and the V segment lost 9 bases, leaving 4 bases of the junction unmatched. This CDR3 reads CASGTSGRAEQYF. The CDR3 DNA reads TGTGCCAGTGGGACTAGCGGGAGAGCCGAGCAGTACTTC.

CDR3 sequence (DNA): TGTGCCAGCAGACCTGACAGTATGAACACTGAAGCTTTCTTT. This translates into CASRPDSMNTEAFF. The genes are TRBV7-2 and TRBJ1-1, with a possible D match to TRBD1 (5 bases). Germline lookup yields CDR1 SGHTA and CDR2 FQGNSA. The CDR3 consists of 14 residues. The V end was cut by 6 bases, the J end by 0 bases, with 11 bases between.

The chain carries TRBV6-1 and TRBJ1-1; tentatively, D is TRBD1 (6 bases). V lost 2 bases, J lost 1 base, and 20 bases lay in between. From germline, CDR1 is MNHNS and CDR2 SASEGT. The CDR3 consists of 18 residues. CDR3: CASSEPLRTRGQNTEAFF. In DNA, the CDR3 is TGTGCCAGCAGTGAACCGCTGAGGACCAGGGGCCAGAACACTGAAGCTTTCTTT.

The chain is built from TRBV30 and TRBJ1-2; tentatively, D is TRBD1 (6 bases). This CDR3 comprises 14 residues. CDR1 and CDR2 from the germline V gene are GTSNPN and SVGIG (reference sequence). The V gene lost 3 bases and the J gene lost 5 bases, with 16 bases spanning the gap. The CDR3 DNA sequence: TGTGCCTGGAGCCCTCAGCGGACAGATTATGGCTACACCTTC. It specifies CAWSPQRTDYGYTF.

The CDR3 nucleotides read TGTGCCAGCAGTTACTCGATGACAGGGTTTAATTCACCCCTCCACTTT. Residues: CASSYSMTGFNSPLHF. This chain links TRBV6-6 with TRBJ1-6; TRBD1 aligns across 7 bases. The germline V gene encodes CDR1 MNHNY and CDR2 SVGAGI (reference sequence). J gave up 6 bases and V 0 bases, and 5 bases lay outside the gene matches. The CDR3 consists of 16 residues.

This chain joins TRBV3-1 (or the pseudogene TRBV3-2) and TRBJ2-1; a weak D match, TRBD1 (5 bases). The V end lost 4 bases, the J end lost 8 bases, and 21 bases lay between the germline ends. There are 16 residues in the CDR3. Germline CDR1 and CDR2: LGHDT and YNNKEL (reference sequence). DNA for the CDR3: TGTGCCAGCAGCCCTCAAAAAGGGGTCTCGAGCCATGAGCAGTTCTTC. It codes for CASSPQKGVSSHEQFF.

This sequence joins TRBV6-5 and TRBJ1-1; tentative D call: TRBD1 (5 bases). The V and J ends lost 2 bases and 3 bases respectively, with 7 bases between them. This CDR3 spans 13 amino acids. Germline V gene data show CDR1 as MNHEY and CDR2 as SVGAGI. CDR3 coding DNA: TGTGCCAGCAGTTACGGGGCATACACTGAAGCTTTCTTT. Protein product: CASSYGAYTEAFF.

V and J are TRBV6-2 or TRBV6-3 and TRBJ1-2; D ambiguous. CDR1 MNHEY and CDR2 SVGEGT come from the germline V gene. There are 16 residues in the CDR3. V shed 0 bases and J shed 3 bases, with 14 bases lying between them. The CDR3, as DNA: TGTGCCAGCAGTTACTCCGTTCGGCAGGCACACTATGGCTACACCTTC. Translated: CASSYSVRQAHYGYTF.

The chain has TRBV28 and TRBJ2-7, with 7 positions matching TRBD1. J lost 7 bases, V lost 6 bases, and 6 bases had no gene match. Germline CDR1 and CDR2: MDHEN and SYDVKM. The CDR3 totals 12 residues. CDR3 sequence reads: CASRYNRGEQYF. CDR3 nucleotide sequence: TGTGCCAGCAGATATAACAGGGGAGAGCAGTACTTC.

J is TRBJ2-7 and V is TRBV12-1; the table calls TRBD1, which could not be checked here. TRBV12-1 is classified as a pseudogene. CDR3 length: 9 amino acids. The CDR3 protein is CASSPTGAV. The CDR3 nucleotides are TGTGCCAGCAGCCCTACAGGGGCGGTC.

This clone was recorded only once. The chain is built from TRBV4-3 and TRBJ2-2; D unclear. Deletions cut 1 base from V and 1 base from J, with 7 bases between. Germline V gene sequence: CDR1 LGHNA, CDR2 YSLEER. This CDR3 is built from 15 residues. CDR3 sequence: CASSQVTLNTGELFF. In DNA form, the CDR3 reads TGCGCCAGCAGCCAAGTCACTTTGAACACCGGGGAGCTGTTTTTT.

CDR3 loop: CASSPRTSRWSTDTQYF. The CDR3 nucleotides read TGTGCCAGCAGTCCAAGGACTAGCAGGTGGAGTACAGATACGCAGTATTTT. The chain recombines TRBV7-2 with TRBJ2-3; TRBD2 matches at 8 bases. The length of the CDR3 is 17 residues. In germline, CDR1 is SGHTA, CDR2 FQGNSA. The junction had 14 bases not matched to a gene; V was cut back by 6 bases and J by 3 bases.

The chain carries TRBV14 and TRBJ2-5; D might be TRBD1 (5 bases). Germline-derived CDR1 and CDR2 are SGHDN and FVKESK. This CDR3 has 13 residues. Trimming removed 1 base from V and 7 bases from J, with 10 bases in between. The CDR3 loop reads CASSQVAQGTQYF. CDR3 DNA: TGTGCCAGCAGCCAAGTAGCCCAGGGGACCCAGTACTTC.

CDR3 loop: CASSSLGQGAGELFF. The CDR3 nucleotides read TGTGCCAGCAGTTCCCTGGGACAGGGGGCCGGGGAGCTGTTTTTT. The rearrangement joins TRBV28 to TRBJ2-2; 11 bases map to TRBD1. The CDR3 runs 15 residues. CDR1 and CDR2 from the germline V gene are MDHEN and SYDVKM. V shed 4 bases, J shed 6 bases, and the junction held 4 bases outside the gene matches.

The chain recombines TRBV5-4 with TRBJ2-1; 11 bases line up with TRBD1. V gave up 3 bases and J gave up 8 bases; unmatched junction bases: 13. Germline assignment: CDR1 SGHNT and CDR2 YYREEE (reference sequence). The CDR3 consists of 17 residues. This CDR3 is CASSSPAGTGGIDEQFF. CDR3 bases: TGTGCCAGCAGCTCCCCTGCCGGGACAGGGGGTATCGATGAGCAGTTCTTC.

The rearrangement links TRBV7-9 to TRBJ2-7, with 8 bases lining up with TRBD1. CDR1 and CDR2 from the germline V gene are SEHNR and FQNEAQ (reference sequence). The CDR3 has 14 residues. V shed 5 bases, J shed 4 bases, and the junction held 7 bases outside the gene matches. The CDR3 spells CASSNRQGYYEQYF. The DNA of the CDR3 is TGTGCCAGCAGCAACCGACAGGGGTATTACGAGCAGTACTTC.